This T cell receptor (beta chain) is drawn from a study of technical replicates of blood from a handful of donors. Per the germline V gene, CDR1 is MNHNY and CDR2 is SVGAGI (reference sequence). The V and J ends lost 6 bases and 5 bases, in that order; junction bases with no gene match: 8. This CDR3 is 14 amino acids long. The table came from immunoSEQ multiplex PCR; TCRdb's copy has only in-frame clones and leaves some out. The sample lists tens of thousands of clones, 95% occurring once. Sample: T cells isolated from PBMCs. The chain joins TRBV6-6 to TRBJ2-7; 9 bases match TRBD2. The sequence derives from a human donor in good health. DNA of the CDR3: TGTGCCAGCAGGAGCGGGGGGTTGTTCGACGAGCAGTACTTC. This codes for CASRSGGLFDEQYF.